The rows below give T cell receptor beta chains drawn from one sample of a study of cytomegalovirus exposure and HLA in healthy donors. The repertoire was sequenced with immunoSEQ multiplex PCR; TCRdb's copy has only in-frame clones and lacks some. Its table lists some 96,000 clones. The sequencing input was PBMCs. The receptors shown here come from a woman aged 25 to 39 in good health and CMV-seronegative. CDR3s include the opening cysteine and the closing phenylalanine or tryptophan. A D gene is named only where the DNA matches it firmly. Expanded clones are given a class, and other clones once, few, many or no size at all.

D	size	length	J	V	DNA	CDR3
.	.	13	TRBJ1-2	TRBV6-1	TGTGCCAGCAGCGCCGTCAGGTCCGATGGCTACACCTTC	CASSAVRSDGYTF
.	medium-sized	13	TRBJ1-1	TRBV28	TGTGCCAGCAGTGGGGGGATCCAGTTTGAAGCTTTCTTT	CASSGGIQFEAFF
TRBD1	.	13	TRBJ1-5	TRBV28	TGTGCCAGCAGCGCCACAGGGGTTCAGCCCCAGCATTTT	CASSATGVQPQHF
.	.	13	TRBJ1-2	TRBV6-1	TGTGCCAGCAGTGAAAACACCCACCATGGCTACACCTTC	CASSENTHHGYTF
.	.	13	TRBJ2-7	TRBV6-1	TGTGCCAGCAGTGCATCCCGACAGTACGAGCAGTACTTC	CASSASRQYEQYF
.	.	14	TRBJ1-1	TRBV19	TGTGCCAGTAGTATCCGGACGGGAGGGGGTGAAGCTTTCTTT	CASSIRTGGGEAFF
.	.	12	TRBJ2-7	TRBV27	TGTGCCAGCAGTTCCCAGGGTTACGAGCAGTACTTC	CASSSQGYEQYF
TRBD2	.	19	TRBJ2-3	TRBV28	TGTGCCAGCAGTTTCTCCCAGGCCTCCAGCGGGGGGGGCACAGATACGCAGTATTTT	CASSFSQASSGGGTDTQYF
TRBD1	.	14	TRBJ1-2	TRBV27	TGTGCCAGCAGTTCAGGGGGCGCGGACCTTGGCTACACCTTC	CASSSGGADLGYTF
TRBD1	.	17	TRBJ1-4	TRBV5-8	TGTGCCAGCAGCTTCGGGACAGGTGAAGGAGCTAATGAAAAACTGTTTTTT	CASSFGTGEGANEKLFF
TRBD1	.	18	TRBJ1-4	TRBV9	TGTGCCAGCAGCGTAGGGGGGACAGGGTTTGGAACTAATGAAAAACTGTTTTTT	CASSVGGTGFGTNEKLFF
.	.	15	TRBJ2-4	TRBV6-5	TGTGCCAGCAGTTATGGGGGCCTGGGCAAAAACATTCAGTACTTC	CASSYGGLGKNIQYF
.	.	14	TRBJ2-1	TRBV9	TGTGCCAGCAGCGTCGGGGCCAGGGGCGATGAGCAGTTCTTC	CASSVGARGDEQFF
TRBD1	.	19	TRBJ1-5	TRBV28	TGTGCCAGCAGTTCCTCGGACAGGGGGCGAATCTATAGCAATCAGCCCCAGCATTTT	CASSSSDRGRIYSNQPQHF
TRBD1	.	16	TRBJ1-1	TRBV9	TGTGCCAGCAGCGTAGTCGGGGGACAGGGCCTAACTGAAGCTTTCTTT	CASSVVGGQGLTEAFF
.	.	16	TRBJ1-4	TRBV7-2	TGTGCCAGCAGCCGATACTCAGGGTCAACTAATGAAAAACTGTTTTTT	CASSRYSGSTNEKLFF
.	.	12	TRBJ2-7	TRBV6-1	TGTGCCAGCAGTCTAGGACAGCACGAGCAGTACTTC	CASSLGQHEQYF
.	.	15	TRBJ1-1	TRBV5-1	TGCGCCAGCAGCTTGGAGTGGGGGCAGAACACTGAAGCTTTCTTT	CASSLEWGQNTEAFF
TRBD2	.	15	TRBJ2-1	TRBV4-1	TGCGCCAGCAGCCCAACTAGCGGGGGGGCAATTGAGCAGTTCTTC	CASSPTSGGAIEQFF
TRBD1	.	16	TRBJ1-1	TRBV27	TGTGCCAGCAGTTTAACCCCAGACACAGGGGGTACTGAAGCTTTCTTT	CASSLTPDTGGTEAFF
.	.	14	TRBJ1-5	TRBV19	TGTGCCAGTAGTCGACATAGGCCCAATCAGCCCCAGCATTTT	CASSRHRPNQPQHF
.	.	12	TRBJ1-2	TRBV7-9	TGTGCCAGCAGCTTAACAGACTATGGCTACACCTTC	CASSLTDYGYTF
TRBD2	.	12	TRBJ2-1	TRBV6-6	TGTGCCAGCAGTTGGACTAGCGGGAGATGGATCTTC	CASSWTSGRWIF
TRBD1	.	14	TRBJ2-5	TRBV9	TGTGCCAGCAGCGTTGGGACAGCACAAGAGACCCAGTACTTC	CASSVGTAQETQYF
TRBD2	.	16	TRBJ2-7	TRBV7-8	TGTGCCAGCAGCGCGACTAGCGGGGGGTACTCCTACGAGCAGTACTTC	CASSATSGGYSYEQYF
TRBD1	.	13	TRBJ2-7	TRBV5-1	TGCGCCAGCAGCCGATGGACAGGCTACGAGCAGTACTTC	CASSRWTGYEQYF
.	.	11	TRBJ1-2	TRBV20-1	TGCAGTGCTGTCATGGAGATTGGCTACACCTTC	CSAVMEIGYTF
.	.	18	TRBJ1-3	TRBV5-3	TGTGCCAGAAGCTGGGGGGGGCCCATGGATTCTCCTGGAAACACCATATATTTT	CARSWGGPMDSPGNTIYF
TRBD1	.	17	TRBJ2-7	TRBV5-6	TGTGCCAGCAGCTTGGTGATGGGACAGGGGGCCGCTTACGAGCAGTACTTC	CASSLVMGQGAAYEQYF
.	.	14	TRBJ2-2	TRBV5-1	TGCGCCAGCAGCTTGGGACTTGACACCGGGGAGCTGTTTTTT	CASSLGLDTGELFF
.	.	15	TRBJ2-7	TRBV11-2	TGTGCCAGCAGCTTAACGGTTAGCGGAACCTACGAGCAGTACTTC	CASSLTVSGTYEQYF
TRBD2	.	16	TRBJ2-7	TRBV5-6	TGTGCCAGCAGCTTGGCCGCTAGCGGGGGCCCCTACGAGCAGTACTTC	CASSLAASGGPYEQYF
TRBD2	.	15	TRBJ2-1	TRBV2	TGTGCCAGCAGTGTCCGGCTAGCGGTCTACAATGAGCAGTTCTTC	CASSVRLAVYNEQFF
TRBD1	.	15	TRBJ1-1	TRBV5-1	TGCGCCAGCAGCTCATTCGGACAGGCCCCTGAGGAAGCTTTCTTT	CASSSFGQAPEEAFF
.	.	16	TRBJ1-5	TRBV2	TGTGCCAGCAGTGAAGCGCGGGCAAGTGGCAATCAGCCCCAGCATTTT	CASSEARASGNQPQHF
.	.	16	TRBJ2-5	TRBV6-1	TGTGCCAGCAGTGGGAGTAAAGGGGGAGGGCAAGAGACCCAGTACTTC	CASSGSKGGGQETQYF
TRBD1	.	16	TRBJ1-6	TRBV25-1	TGTGCCAGCAGCAATACAGGGGGCGCGGGAAATTCACCCCTCCACTTT	CASSNTGGAGNSPLHF
.	.	14	TRBJ1-2	TRBV7-7	TGTGCTAGCAGCTTTGGCAGGGCGAGGTGGGGCTACACCTTC	CASSFGRARWGYTF
TRBD1	.	14	TRBJ2-5	TRBV5-4	TGTGCCAGCAGCCTGGGGACAGGGGAAGAGACCCAGTACTTC	CASSLGTGEETQYF
TRBD2	.	17	TRBJ2-2	TRBV27	TGTGCCAGCGCACCCGCGGGAGGCGGCGAGGACACCGGGGAGCTGTTTTTT	CASAPAGGGEDTGELFF
.	.	14	TRBJ1-1	TRBV28	TGTGCCAGCATAGACCGATCAGGCGTTACTGAAGCTTTCTTT	CASIDRSGVTEAFF
.	.	15	TRBJ1-1	TRBV30	TGTGCCTGGAGTGTAGTCGACAGAATGAACACTGAAGCTTTCTTT	CAWSVVDRMNTEAFF
TRBD2	.	13	TRBJ2-3	TRBV5-1	TGCGCCAGCAGCTTAGCGGGAGGAGATACGCAGTATTTT	CASSLAGGDTQYF
.	.	14	TRBJ2-7	TRBV23-1	TGCGCCAGCAGTCAATCCGGCCGGTCGGGCGAGCAGTACTTC	CASSQSGRSGEQYF
.	.	14	TRBJ2-7	TRBV27	TGTGCCAGCAGTTTATCGCGTCGAGCCTACGAGCAGTACTTC	CASSLSRRAYEQYF
TRBD2	.	19	TRBJ2-1	TRBV11-3	TGTGCCAGCAGCTTCATAGCTACAACCGGCGGGGGGGCAACTGTTGAGCAGTTCTTC	CASSFIATTGGGATVEQFF
TRBD1	.	15	TRBJ1-4	TRBV18	TGTGCCAGCTCACCCGGGACAGGGGTTAATGAAAAACTGTTTTTT	CASSPGTGVNEKLFF
.	.	15	TRBJ1-2	TRBV10-3	TGTGCCATCAGTGAGGGACTCCAGGTTTTCTATGGCTACACCTTC	CAISEGLQVFYGYTF
.	.	15	TRBJ1-4	TRBV5-4	TGTGCCAGCAGCGAGGGTCCTATCTCGGGAGAAAAACTGTTTTTT	CASSEGPISGEKLFF